This T cell receptor beta chain was sequenced in a study of response to subunit inactivated influenza vaccine. TCRdb reprocessed the RT-PCR reads via MiXCR and lists one record per CDR3 protein. The sample has more than 450,000 distinct CDR3 sequences; 11% are singletons. The sample was also linked to a second study, of T cells expressing NK-cell markers. That paper adds: 5'RACE template switching built TCR beta cDNA with unique molecular identifiers.

This TCR was sampled from a man between 45 and 60 years old who received an inactivated influenza vaccine. The specimen comprised PBMCs from blood, sampled on the day of vaccination.

This CDR3 is CSAKPPQGLSYEQYF. CDR3 DNA: TGCAGTGCTAAACCCCCCCAGGGGCTATCCTACGAGCAGTACTTC. The chain employs TRBV20-1 and TRBJ2-7, with D possibly matching TRBD1 (6 bases). V was cut by 4 bases and J by 1 base, with 17 bases left in between. The CDR3 runs 15 residues. The V gene's germline CDR1 is DFQATT and CDR2 SNEGSKA (reference sequence).